The 22 T cell receptor beta chains listed next were all sequenced from one sample in a study of cytomegalovirus exposure and HLA in healthy donors. With 60 Vbeta and 13 Jbeta primers, the PCR was carried out. Method: immunoSEQ multiplex PCR; TCRdb's copy keeps in-frame clones and lacks some. This sample has about 150,000 clones, with approximately 80% found just once. The sample taken for sequencing was PBMCs. The origin of the receptors is a man in his forties in good health and CMV-seronegative.

V and J are TRBV5-1 and TRBJ1-2; a possible D gene is TRBD1 (5 bases). V dropped 1 base and J dropped 0 bases, with 10 bases sitting between them. There are 15 residues in the CDR3. Germline-derived CDR1 and CDR2 are SGHRS and YFSETQ. This CDR3 is CASSLSRVTNYGYTF. The DNA for the CDR3 is TGCGCCAGCAGCTTGTCCAGGGTGACTAACTATGGCTACACCTTC.

This rearrangement joins TRBV18 to TRBJ2-2; 7 bases are shared with TRBD2. The CDR3 is 14 residues long. Looked up from germline, CDR1 is KGHSH and CDR2 is LQKENI. The junction had 6 bases not matched to a gene; V was cut back by 8 bases and J by 3 bases. The DNA of the CDR3 is TGTGCCAGCCAGCCTAGCGGATACACCGGGGAGCTGTTTTTT. It translates to CASQPSGYTGELFF.

The chain couples TRBV7-2 to TRBJ2-2, with D possibly matching TRBD1 (6 bases). The CDR3 extends over 17 amino acids. Deletions cut 1 base from V and 7 bases from J, with 19 bases between. Germline CDR1 SGHTA, CDR2 FQGNSA. The CDR3 region is CASSLVSWGQADGELFF. The CDR3 DNA reads TGTGCCAGCAGCTTAGTATCCTGGGGGCAGGCCGACGGGGAGCTGTTTTTT.

The V gene is TRBV18, the J gene TRBJ1-2; 10 nucleotides match TRBD1. The V segment lost 3 bases and the J segment 7 bases; nucleotides outside the gene matches: 5. Germline V gene sequence: CDR1 KGHSH, CDR2 LQKENI. The CDR3 contains 14 residues. CDR3 loop: CASSPSTGGGGYTF. CDR3 nucleotides: TGTGCCAGCTCACCCTCGACAGGGGGCGGTGGCTACACCTTC.

The V call is TRBV9, the J call TRBJ2-2; no clear D. CDR3 length: 15 residues. The germline V gene encodes CDR1 SGDLS and CDR2 YYNGEE. V was clipped by 3 bases and J by 7 bases, with 16 bases between them. The CDR3 bases are TGTGCCAGCAGCGCCGGGTCGAGAGACCTCGGGGAGCTGTTTTTT. Translated: CASSAGSRDLGELFF.

The V and J genes are TRBV6-5 and TRBJ2-7; tentatively, D is TRBD1 (6 bases). The CDR3 loop spans 14 amino acids. V lost 2 bases and J lost 5, with 13 bases in between. Germline lookup yields CDR1 MNHEY and CDR2 SVGAGI. The CDR3 spells CASSYGTGSNEQYF. For the CDR3, the DNA is TGTGCCAGCAGTTACGGCACAGGGAGTAACGAGCAGTACTTC.

The V and J genes are TRBV28 and TRBJ2-1, with 11 positions matching TRBD2. CDR1 is MDHEN, CDR2 SYDVKM, per germline. The CDR3 contains 17 residues. Trimming cost V 2 bases and J 7 bases; bases outside gene matches: 10. The CDR3 nucleotides are TGTGCCAGCAGTTTAGCACTAGCGGGGGTAGCCGGGAATGAGCAGTTCTTC. This encodes CASSLALAGVAGNEQFF.

This clone has a handful of counts. The chain has TRBV19 and TRBJ2-7; 10 bases are a match to TRBD1. Germline CDR1 is LNHDA and CDR2 is SQIVND (reference sequence). The J segment lost 6 bases and the V segment lost 1 base, leaving 9 bases of the junction unmatched. The CDR3 extends over 16 amino acids. The CDR3, as DNA: TGTGCCAGTAGTATAGTCGTGGGACAGGGGACAGGCGAGCAGTACTTC. Its protein is CASSIVVGQGTGEQYF.

V usage is TRBV7-2 and J usage is TRBJ2-1; 11 bases map to TRBD1. The CDR3 is made up of 15 amino acids. The V gene's germline CDR1 is SGHTA and CDR2 FQGNSA. The trim removed 6 bases at V and 6 bases at J, leaving 7 bases unmatched. CDR3 region: CASRRAGTGGNEQFF. CDR3 nucleotide sequence: TGTGCCAGCAGAAGAGCCGGGACAGGGGGCAATGAGCAGTTCTTC.

Only one count was recorded for this clone. The chain couples TRBV30 to TRBJ2-7, with TRBD2 identical over 12 bases. This CDR3 spans 15 amino acids. The V gene end was trimmed by 2 bases and the J gene end by 2 bases; junction bases not matched to a gene: 4. Germline CDR1 and CDR2: GTSNPN and SVGIG (reference sequence). This chain's CDR3 is CAWSPGLAGTYEQYF. In nucleotides, the CDR3 is TGTGCCTGGAGTCCTGGACTAGCGGGAACCTACGAGCAGTACTTC. Complete variable domain (other parts from reference TRBV30 and TRBJ2-7): SQTIHQWPATLVQPVGSPLSLECTVEGTSNPNLYWYRQAAGRGLQLLFYSVGIGQISSEVPQNLSASRPQDRQFILSSKKLLLSDSGFYLCAWSPGLAGTYEQYFGPGTRLTVT.

V and J are TRBV9 and TRBJ1-1; tentative D call: TRBD1 (5 bases). V lost 0 bases to trimming and J lost 1 base, with 13 bases between them. Germline CDR1 and CDR2: SGDLS and YYNGEE. CDR3 length: 16 residues. As DNA, the CDR3 is TGTGCCAGCAGCGTAGGGGTCCGGGGGGGGAACACTGAAGCTTTCTTT. As protein: CASSVGVRGGNTEAFF.

J is TRBJ2-7 and V is TRBV4-1; 13 bases fit TRBD2. Germline values: CDR1 MGHRA, CDR2 YSYEKL. The V segment lost 6 bases and the J segment 5 bases; nucleotides outside the gene matches: 10. CDR3 length: 16 amino acids. The CDR3 DNA reads as TGCGCCAGCAGAGCCCGAACTAGCGGGGGGGCCCACGAGCAGTACTTC. The encoded protein is CASRARTSGGAHEQYF.

The V gene is TRBV7-2, the J gene TRBJ2-7, with D possibly being TRBD1 (5 bases). This CDR3 contains 14 residues. CDR1 is SGHTA, CDR2 FQGNSA, per germline. V was cut by 2 bases and J by 2 bases, with 10 bases left in between. The CDR3 region has the DNA TGTGCCAGCAGCTTACAGGGTAGCCCCTACGAGCAGTACTTC. It translates to CASSLQGSPYEQYF.

This rearrangement joins TRBV27 to TRBJ2-7; 8 bases are shared with TRBD2. The CDR3 consists of 13 residues. From germline, CDR1 is MNHEY and CDR2 SMNVEV (reference sequence). V trimming: 2 bases; J trimming: 6 bases; junction bases outside the gene matches: 3. The CDR3 DNA sequence: TGTGCCAGCAGTTTAGGGACTAGTCTCGAGCAGTACTTC. This codes for CASSLGTSLEQYF.

The chain carries TRBV10-3 and TRBJ1-1; D unclear. The CDR3 runs 14 residues. Germline CDR1 reads ENHRY; CDR2 reads SYGVKD. V was shortened by 4 bases and J by 0 bases, with 9 bases between the two germline ends. CDR3 amino acids: CAISGALMNTEAFF. CDR3 in DNA: TGTGCCATCAGTGGGGCACTTATGAACACTGAAGCTTTCTTT.

The rearrangement uses TRBV28 and TRBJ1-6; no clear D gene. This CDR3 region has 16 residues. Trimming took off 6 bases at V and 10 bases at J, with 22 bases between the two ends. Germline V gene data show CDR1 as MDHEN and CDR2 as SYDVKM. CDR3 loop: CASRNSEAAVHSPLHF. CDR3 bases: TGTGCCAGCAGGAACTCGGAGGCAGCGGTGCACTCACCCCTCCACTTT.

This clone appeared a few times. The junction shows a germline mismatch at one end, possibly a read error. Within the sample, other DNA sequences also encode this same CDR3. V and J are TRBV7-9 and TRBJ2-7; tentatively, D is TRBD2 (5 bases). The CDR3 is 13 residues long. Germline CDR1 is SEHNR and CDR2 is FQNEAQ (reference sequence). CDR3 region: CASSPPGTYEQYF. CDR3 nucleotides: TGTGCCAGCAGCCCTCCGGGAACCTACGAACAGTACTTC. The variable domain in full, completed from reference TRBV7-9 and TRBJ2-7, reads DTGVSQNPRHKITKRGQNVTFRCDPISEHNRLYWYRQTLGQGPEFLTYFQNEAQLEKSRLLSDRFSAERPKGSFSTLEIQRTEQGDSAMYLCASSPPGTYEQYFGPGTRLTVT.

CDR3 protein: CASSSRDRGAYEQYF. CDR3 bases: TGTGCCAGTAGTTCCCGGGACAGGGGAGCCTACGAGCAGTACTTC. The gene calls are TRBV19 and TRBJ2-7, with TRBD1 matching over 10 bases. This CDR3 is built from 15 residues. Germline CDR1 reads LNHDA; CDR2 reads SQIVND (reference sequence). The V and J ends lost 5 bases and 2 bases, in that order; junction bases with no gene match: 6.

This clone came up a few times. This rearrangement joins TRBV7-6 to TRBJ1-4, with D possibly matching TRBD1 (6 bases). Germline CDR1 and CDR2: SGHVS and FNYEAQ. The V end was cut by 3 bases, the J end by 8 bases, with 16 bases between. This CDR3 spans 15 amino acids. CDR3: CASSFTGKREEKLFF. DNA for the CDR3: TGTGCCAGCAGCTTCACAGGGAAGCGGGAGGAAAAACTGTTTTTT.

V gene TRBV28 combines with J gene TRBJ2-2, with 8 bases aligning to TRBD1. Germline V lookup: CDR1 MDHEN, CDR2 SYDVKM. The CDR3 is 17 amino acids. J was trimmed by 3 bases and V by 4 bases; bases with no gene match: 10. CDR3 sequence: CASSWTGLRLDTGELFF. CDR3 DNA: TGTGCCAGCAGTTGGACAGGGTTAAGGCTGGACACCGGGGAGCTGTTTTTT. Using reference TRBV28 and TRBJ2-2 for the parts outside the CDR3, the full variable domain is DVKVTQSSRYLVKRTGEKVFLECVQDMDHENMFWYRQDPGLGLRLIYFSYDVKMKEKGDIPEGYSVSREKKERFSLILESASTNQTSMYLCASSWTGLRLDTGELFFGEGSRLTVL.

The chain uses TRBV28 and TRBJ2-3; 7 bases map to TRBD2. V lost 0 bases, J lost 4 bases, and 7 bases stayed unmatched. CDR1 MDHEN and CDR2 SYDVKM come from the germline V gene. This CDR3 comprises 16 residues. The CDR3 bases are TGTGCCAGCAGTTTATGGGGCGGGAGTAGCGCAGATACGCAGTATTTT. It is translated as CASSLWGGSSADTQYF.

This clone has more than one count but fewer than ten. The rearrangement links TRBV6-6 to TRBJ1-4; 10 positions match TRBD1. CDR3 length: 16 residues. CDR1 and CDR2 from the germline V gene are MNHNY and SVGAGI (reference sequence). J gave up 7 bases and V 0 bases, and 5 bases lay outside the gene matches. The CDR3 loop reads CASSYSGQGVGEKLFF. The DNA of the CDR3 is TGTGCCAGCAGTTACTCTGGACAGGGGGTTGGTGAAAAACTGTTTTTT.